A selection of T cell receptor beta chains follows, all from one sample in a study of shared clonotypes between healthy human individuals. The table came from immunoSEQ multiplex PCR; TCRdb's copy has only in-frame clones and leaves some out. The sample has some 700,000 clones; 90% are singletons. Sequencing was performed on memory CD8+ T cells from PBMCs. These receptors all stem from a man between 18 and 29 years old in good health. Some clones in this sample may be carry-over from other donors' samples. CDR3s include the opening cysteine and the closing phenylalanine or tryptophan. A D gene is named only where the DNA matches it firmly. For some rows the clone size is stated as once, few or many, or as a class when expanded; others skip it.

j_call | d_call | v_call | clone_size | cdr3_nt | cdr3_aa
TRBJ1-1 | - | TRBV19 | - | TGTGCCAGTAGTATCACCCATGGGCAGGCTCGAGGGAACACTGAAGCTTTCTTT | CASSITHGQARGNTEAFF
TRBJ2-1 | TRBD2 | TRBV5-4 | - | TGTGCCAGCAGCCCTTCCCCTAGCGGGAGGTCCTACAATGAGCAGTTCTTC | CASSPSPSGRSYNEQFF
TRBJ2-7 | - | TRBV28 | - | TGTGCCAGCAGGCCTTGGACCCCGAGGGAGTACGAGCAGTACTTC | CASRPWTPREYEQYF
TRBJ1-3 | - | TRBV5-5 | - | TGTGCCAGCAGCTTGCTGGTCGGTCCCTCTGGAAACACCATATATTTT | CASSLLVGPSGNTIYF
TRBJ2-2 | - | TRBV5-1 | - | TGCGCCAGCAGCCTTCTTACCGGGGAGCTGTTTTTT | CASSLLTGELFF
TRBJ2-7 | TRBD1 | TRBV4-3 | - | TGCGCCAGCAGCCAAGGAATGGGACAGGGGTCCGAGCAGTACTTC | CASSQGMGQGSEQYF
TRBJ2-7 | - | TRBV6-6 | - | TGTGCCAGCAGTTACTCGAGCGGCGAGCAGTACTTC | CASSYSSGEQYF
TRBJ2-5 | TRBD2 | TRBV27 | - | TGTGCCAGCAGCCCCCAGCGGGGAGGCCAAGAGACCCAGTACTTC | CASSPQRGGQETQYF
TRBJ2-2 | - | TRBV28 | - | TGTGCCAGCAGTTTAGACCGGGAGTTTTCCACCGGGGAGCTGTTTTTT | CASSLDREFSTGELFF
TRBJ2-7 | TRBD2 | TRBV6-1 | few | TGTGCCAGCAGTGAGGGACTAGCGGCCGAGTGGGAGCAGTACTTC | CASSEGLAAEWEQYF
TRBJ2-1 | - | TRBV11-2 | - | TGTGCCAGCAGCTTAGGGGGGTTCCACAATGAGCAGTTCTTC | CASSLGGFHNEQFF
TRBJ2-2 | - | TRBV28 | - | TGTGCCAGCAGTTTTGCAGGTTCAACCGGGGAGCTGTTTTTT | CASSFAGSTGELFF
TRBJ1-1 | - | TRBV30 | - | TGTGCCTGGAGTGTACTGCGTGTGGGCACTGAAGCTTTCTTT | CAWSVLRVGTEAFF
TRBJ1-1 | - | TRBV19 | few | TGTGCCAGTAGTATAGAAAACACTGAAGCTTTCTTT | CASSIENTEAFF
TRBJ2-3 | TRBD1 | TRBV10-3 | - | TGTGCCATCAGGGTTAGGGGGCCGGCAGATACGCAGTATTTT | CAIRVRGPADTQYF
TRBJ2-3 | - | TRBV7-9 | - | TGTGCCAGCAGGGCAGGGGTAGATACGCAGTATTTT | CASRAGVDTQYF
TRBJ1-2 | - | TRBV28 | once | TGTGCCAGCAACTTTTATGGCTACACCTTC | CASNFYGYTF
TRBJ2-1 | - | TRBV19 | - | TGTGCCAGTAGTCCCGTCGGGATAGCCAATGAGCAGTTCTTC | CASSPVGIANEQFF
TRBJ1-1 | - | TRBV4-3 | - | TGCGCCAGCAGTCTGCTCTTAGCAGGGCACACTGAAGCTTTCTTT | CASSLLLAGHTEAFF
TRBJ2-2 | TRBD2 | TRBV2 | many | TGTGCCAGCAGTGTACTAGCGGGAGCCTCCATCGGGGAGCTGTTTTTT | CASSVLAGASIGELFF
TRBJ2-7 | TRBD2 | TRBV27 | - | TGTGCCAGCAGTTGGTTAGCGGGAGCGCACGAGCAGTACTTC | CASSWLAGAHEQYF
TRBJ2-7 | - | TRBV27 | - | TGTGCCAGCAGCCTACATGGACCCACTAACTACGAGCAGTACTTC | CASSLHGPTNYEQYF
TRBJ2-3 | - | TRBV4-3 | - | TGCGCCAGCAGCCAAGATAGGGACCGACGCTCTCGCACAGATACGCAGTATTTT | CASSQDRDRRSRTDTQYF
TRBJ2-5 | TRBD2 | TRBV2 | - | TGTGCCAGCAGAGATAGCGGGAGGGCGGGGGAGACCCAGTACTTC | CASRDSGRAGETQYF
TRBJ1-2 | - | TRBV27 | - | TGTGCCAGCAGTTTTTCCGGGGGGTCGGTTGGCTACACCTTC | CASSFSGGSVGYTF
TRBJ2-1 | TRBD2 | TRBV27 | - | TGTGCCAGCAGTTTATGGGCTAGCGGGAGCTCCTACAATGAGCAGTTCTTC | CASSLWASGSSYNEQFF
TRBJ2-7 | TRBD2 | TRBV28 | - | TGTGCCACCTCGAGACTAGCGGGCTCCTACGAGCAGTACTTC | CATSRLAGSYEQYF
TRBJ1-1 | - | TRBV7-9 | - | TGTGCCAGCAGCGAGTCCATGACTGAAGCTTTCTTT | CASSESMTEAFF
TRBJ2-7 | TRBD1 | TRBV6-5 | - | TGTGCCAGCAGTCCCCGGACAGGGGCGTCCTACGAGCAGTACTTC | CASSPRTGASYEQYF
TRBJ1-2 | - | TRBV28 | - | TGTGCCAGCAGTTCTGACAGGCGTACTAACTATGGCTACACCTTC | CASSSDRRTNYGYTF
TRBJ1-3 | - | TRBV10-3 | - | TGTGCCATCAGGGCAGACGGGAGCTCTGGAAACACCATATATTTT | CAIRADGSSGNTIYF
TRBJ2-3 | - | TRBV27 | - | TGTGCCAGCAGTTGGAGTTTAATAGATACGCAGTATTTT | CASSWSLIDTQYF
TRBJ1-5 | - | TRBV4-1 | few | TGCGCCAGCAGCCAAGATGCATTCGGGGATCAGCCCCAGCATTTT | CASSQDAFGDQPQHF
TRBJ1-4 | - | TRBV7-9 | - | TGTGCCAGCAGCTTAAGCACCGGGTTGAGTGAAAAGCTGTTTTTT | CASSLSTGLSEKLFF
TRBJ2-1 | - | TRBV7-9 | - | TGTGCCAGCAGCTTAGGATTCCACAATGAGCAGTTCTTC | CASSLGFHNEQFF
TRBJ1-5 | - | TRBV5-1 | once | TGCGCCAGCAGCTTGGGACCTCGTGCCAACAATCAGCCCCAGCATTTT | CASSLGPRANNQPQHF
TRBJ2-7 | - | TRBV27 | - | TGTGCCAGCAGTTCGGCGGGCGAGCAGTACTTC | CASSSAGEQYF
TRBJ1-2 | TRBD1 | TRBV6-6 | - | TGTGCCAGCAACATCGGGACAGGGGCCGCCTATGGCTACACCTTC | CASNIGTGAAYGYTF
TRBJ2-7 | - | TRBV9 | - | TGTGCCAGCAGCGGGGGAGCTCCCCCCGAGCAGTACTTC | CASSGGAPPEQYF
TRBJ1-5 | - | TRBV6-5 | - | TGTGCCAGCAGCTCATCTGGGGGCTGGGGTCAGCCCCAGCATTTT | CASSSSGGWGQPQHF